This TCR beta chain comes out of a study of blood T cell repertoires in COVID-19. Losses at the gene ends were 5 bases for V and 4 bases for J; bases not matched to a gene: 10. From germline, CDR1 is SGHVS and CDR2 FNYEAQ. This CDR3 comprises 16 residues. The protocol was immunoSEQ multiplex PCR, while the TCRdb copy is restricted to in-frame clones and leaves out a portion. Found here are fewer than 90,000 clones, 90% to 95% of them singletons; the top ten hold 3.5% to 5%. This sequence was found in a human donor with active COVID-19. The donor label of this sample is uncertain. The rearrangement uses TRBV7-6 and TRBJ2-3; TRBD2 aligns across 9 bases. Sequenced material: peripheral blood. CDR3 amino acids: CASSPGASGVSDTQYF. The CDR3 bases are TGTGCCAGCAGCCCGGGGGCTAGCGGGGTATCAGATACGCAGTATTTT.